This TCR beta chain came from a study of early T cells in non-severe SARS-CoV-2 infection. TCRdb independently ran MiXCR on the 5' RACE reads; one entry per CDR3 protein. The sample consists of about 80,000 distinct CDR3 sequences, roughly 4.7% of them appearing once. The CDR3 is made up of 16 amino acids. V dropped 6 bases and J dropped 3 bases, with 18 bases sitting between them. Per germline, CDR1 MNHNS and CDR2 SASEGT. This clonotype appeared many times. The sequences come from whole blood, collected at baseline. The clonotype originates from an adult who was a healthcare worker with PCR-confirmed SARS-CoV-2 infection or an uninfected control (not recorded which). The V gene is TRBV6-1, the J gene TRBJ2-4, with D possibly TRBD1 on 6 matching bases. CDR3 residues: CASSGLGGLDKNIQYF. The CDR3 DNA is TGTGCCAGCAGCGGCCTTGGGGGCCTTGACAAAAACATTCAGTACTTC.